This TCR beta chain was captured in a study of OX40 agonist ivuxolimab in advanced cancers. Study at large: Given to patients was ivuxolimab, an agonistic anti-OX40 (CD134) antibody. At 82.7% male, the cohort had a mean age of around 56 years, ranging from about 23 to 80. A history of anti-PD-1, anti-PD-L1 or anti-CTLA-4 therapy was acceptable, and approximately 39% had some.

Sequenced by immunoSEQ multiplex PCR; TCRdb stores in-frame clones only, minus some. This sample carries more than 70,000 clones, almost 85% of them seen once, and the ten largest clones take roughly 25%. Per the germline V gene, CDR1 is MDHEN and CDR2 is SYDVKM. The CDR3 loop spans 14 amino acids. Trimming shortened V by 5 bases and J by 3 bases, and 11 bases separated the two germline ends. Worth noting for this clone: Antigen: not known.

General study points: Expanded clones were, on average, more numerous among CD8+ T cells than CD4+.

The chain recombines TRBV28 with TRBJ1-5, with D possibly TRBD1 on 6 matching bases. The clonotype comes from an adult with an advanced solid tumor such as melanoma, head and neck, liver or kidney cancer. The starting material was CD4+ or CD8+ T cells sorted from blood, obtained in a trial of the OX40 agonist ivuxolimab. The CDR3 bases are TGTGCCAGCAGTCGGGGGGCACCCAATCAGCCCCAGCATTTT. This gives the protein CASSRGAPNQPQHF.